This TCR beta chain is drawn from a study of blood T cells in healthy people across ages. Germline assignment: CDR1 SNHLY and CDR2 FYNNEI. The CDR3 consists of 16 residues. Germline trimming cut 5 bases from V and 3 bases from J; bases unmatched to any gene: 11. With a J-beta primer mix and a sample-barcoded 5' primer, a second PCR ran roughly 6 to 11 cycles. Researchers report that a template-switch adaptor with 12 random nucleotides tagged each cDNA molecule. CDR3-containing paired-end reads numbering at least 2.5 million came from each sample. TCRdb passed the 5' RACE reads through MiXCR, listing each CDR3 protein once. The sample has 1,500,000 or so distinct CDR3 sequences, 45% to 70% seen once. Collection of around 10 milliliters of peripheral blood was performed for each donor. Each sample provided at least 5.5 micrograms of extracted total RNA.

The material sequenced was blood. The receptor comes from a man in his late teens or twenties in good health. The chain links TRBV2 to TRBJ1-2; 8 bases fit TRBD1. CDR3: CASSTLPTGGDYGYTF. CDR3 nucleotides: TGTGCCAGCAGTACGCTCCCCACAGGGGGGGACTATGGCTACACCTTC.